This paragraph covers one T cell receptor beta chain sequence. It lacks a known antigen. Base qualities are missing; no much larger clone stands one base away. Via the germline V gene (reference sequence), CDR1 is GTSNPN and CDR2 SVGIG. Including cysteine and phenylalanine, the CDR3 has 17 amino acids. Only the CDR3 part of the read is kept: 51 bases, read in frame from the first base. The junction shows trimming of 4 bases on V and 4 bases on J, and the gene matches do not reach 12 bases of it. This sample is part of a study of response to subunit inactivated influenza vaccine (dated 2018 in TCRdb). About the full investigation: Deep quantitative T cell receptor repertoire profiling was used in the study to track responses to a trivalent subunit inactivated influenza vaccine. Results the study describes overall, beyond this receptor: The authors proposed that each seasonal influenza vaccination may bring in only a limited number of new T cells.

Library preparation used RT-PCR. TCRdb lists the instrument as Illumina HiSeq 2500. TCRdb trimmed public reads at Q25 via fastp, called clones via MiXCR and kept in-frame beta chains. Identical CDR3 proteins give one entry, which carries the most common genes and DNA. Within this sample are approximately 700,000 distinct CDR3 sequences, with roughly 14% of them counted one time only. Together, the top ten hold 5.5% to 7% of the sample. The receptor chain draws on TRBV30 and TRBJ2-1, and TRBD2 aligns with 11 junction nucleotides. The receptor's source is a man in his fifties who received an inactivated influenza vaccine. Donor details come from another sample of the same person, matched by shared clones. The material sequenced was PBMCs from blood, taken about 14 days before vaccination. The encoded CDR3 is CAWTPRGTSGSYNEQFF. Here is the DNA: TGTGCCTGGACTCCACGGGGGACTAGCGGATCATACAATGAGCAGTTCTTC.